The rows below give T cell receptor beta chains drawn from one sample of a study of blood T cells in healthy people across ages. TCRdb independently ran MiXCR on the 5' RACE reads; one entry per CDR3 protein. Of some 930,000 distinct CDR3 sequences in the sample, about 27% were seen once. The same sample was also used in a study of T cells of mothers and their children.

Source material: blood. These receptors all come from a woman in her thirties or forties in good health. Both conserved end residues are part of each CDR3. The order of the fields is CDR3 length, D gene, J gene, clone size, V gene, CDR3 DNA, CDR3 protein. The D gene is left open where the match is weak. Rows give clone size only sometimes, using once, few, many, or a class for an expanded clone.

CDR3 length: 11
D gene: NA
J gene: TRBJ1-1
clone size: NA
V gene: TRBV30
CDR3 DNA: TGTGCCCGGAGTACGGACACTGAAGCTTTCTTT
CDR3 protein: CARSTDTEAFF

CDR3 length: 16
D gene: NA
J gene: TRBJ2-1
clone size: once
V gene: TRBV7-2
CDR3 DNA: TGTGCCAGCAGACTACTGGGGGGCGCGAAGGGCCATGAGCAGTTCTTC
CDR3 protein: CASRLLGGAKGHEQFF

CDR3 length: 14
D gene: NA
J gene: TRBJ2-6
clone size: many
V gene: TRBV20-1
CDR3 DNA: TGCAGTGCTAGAGGGGACTCTGGGGCCAACGTCCTGACTTTC
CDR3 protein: CSARGDSGANVLTF

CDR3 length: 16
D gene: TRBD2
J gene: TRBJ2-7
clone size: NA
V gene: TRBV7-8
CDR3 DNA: TGTGCCAGCAGCTTAGTTCGAAGGGGAGCGGGGTACGAGCAGTACTTC
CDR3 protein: CASSLVRRGAGYEQYF

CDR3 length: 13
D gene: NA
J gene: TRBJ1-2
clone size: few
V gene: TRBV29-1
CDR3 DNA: TGCAGCGTCCGGGACAACCTGGGCTATGGCTACACCTTC
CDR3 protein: CSVRDNLGYGYTF

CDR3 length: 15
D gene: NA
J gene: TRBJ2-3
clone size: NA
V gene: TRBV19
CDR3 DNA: TGTGCCAGTAGGGATAGCATCCGGGCCACAGATACGCAGTATTTT
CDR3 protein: CASRDSIRATDTQYF

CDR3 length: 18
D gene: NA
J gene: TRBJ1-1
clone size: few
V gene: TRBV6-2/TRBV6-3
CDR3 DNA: TGTGCCAGCAGTTACTCGAGACGCTGGGGGGCCGGTGGTACTGAAGCTTTCTTT
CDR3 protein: CASSYSRRWGAGGTEAFF

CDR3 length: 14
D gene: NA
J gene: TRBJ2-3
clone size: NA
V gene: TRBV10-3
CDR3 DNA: TGTGCCATCAGCCATAGCGATTACACAGATACGCAGTATTTT
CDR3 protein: CAISHSDYTDTQYF

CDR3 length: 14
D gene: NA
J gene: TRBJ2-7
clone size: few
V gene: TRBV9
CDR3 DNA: TGTGCCAGCAGCCCCGGGTCCCCGGCCTACGAGCAGTACTTC
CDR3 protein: CASSPGSPAYEQYF

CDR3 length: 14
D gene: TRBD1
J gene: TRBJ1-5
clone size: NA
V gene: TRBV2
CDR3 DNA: TGTGCCAGCAATGACAGGGCGGGCAATCAGCCCCAGCATTTT
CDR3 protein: CASNDRAGNQPQHF

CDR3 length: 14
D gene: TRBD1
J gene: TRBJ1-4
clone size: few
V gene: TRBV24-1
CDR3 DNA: TGTGCCACCTCCTCGGACAGGGATAATGAAAAACTGTTTTTT
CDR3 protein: CATSSDRDNEKLFF

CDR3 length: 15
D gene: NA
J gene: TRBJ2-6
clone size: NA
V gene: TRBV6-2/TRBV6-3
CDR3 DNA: TGTGCCAGCATTCTAGACAGCTCTGGGGCCAACGTCCTGACTTTC
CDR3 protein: CASILDSSGANVLTF

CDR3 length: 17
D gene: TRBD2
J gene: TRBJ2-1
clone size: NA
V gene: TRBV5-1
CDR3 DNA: TGCGCCAGCAGCTTGATATTCCTAGCGGGGACCTCCTACGAGCAGTTCTTC
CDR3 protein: CASSLIFLAGTSYEQFF

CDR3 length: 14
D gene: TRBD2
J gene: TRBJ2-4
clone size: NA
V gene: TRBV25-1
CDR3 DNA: TGTGCCAGCAGTGAATATCTTGGCGGGGGGGAGCAGTACTTC
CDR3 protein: CASSEYLGGGEQYF

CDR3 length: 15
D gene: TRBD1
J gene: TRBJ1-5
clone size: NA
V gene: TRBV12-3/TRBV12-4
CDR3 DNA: TGTGCCAGCAGTTTAGAGTGGACAGGGGATCAGCCCCAGCATTTT
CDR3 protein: CASSLEWTGDQPQHF

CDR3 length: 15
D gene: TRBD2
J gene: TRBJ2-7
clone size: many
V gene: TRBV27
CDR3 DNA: TGTGCCAGCAGTTTCGGTAGCGGGGTCTCCTACGAGCAGTACTTC
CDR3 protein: CASSFGSGVSYEQYF

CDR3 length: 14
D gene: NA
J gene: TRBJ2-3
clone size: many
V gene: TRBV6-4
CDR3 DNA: TGTGCCAGCAGTGAGGGCGGGGGCACAGATACGCAGTATTTT
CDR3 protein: CASSEGGGTDTQYF

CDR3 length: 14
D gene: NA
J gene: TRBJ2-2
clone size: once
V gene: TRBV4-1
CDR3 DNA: TGCGCCAGCAGCCAAGATCCTTACGCCGGGGAGCTGTTTTTT
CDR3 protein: CASSQDPYAGELFF

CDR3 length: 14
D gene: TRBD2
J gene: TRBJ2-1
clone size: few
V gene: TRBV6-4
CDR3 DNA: TGTGCCAGCAGTGTGGGACTAGCAGGCGATGAGCAGTTCTTC
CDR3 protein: CASSVGLAGDEQFF

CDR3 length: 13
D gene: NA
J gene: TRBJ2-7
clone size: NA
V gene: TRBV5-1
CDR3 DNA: TGCGCCAGCAGCAAACAGGACAGCTACGAGCAGTACTTC
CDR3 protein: CASSKQDSYEQYF

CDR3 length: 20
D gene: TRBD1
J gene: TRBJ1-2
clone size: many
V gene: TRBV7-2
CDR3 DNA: TGTGCCAGCAGCCCTCGCCCTACTCGGACAGGGTCGTTGTTGCCCGGTGGCTACACCTTC
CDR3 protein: CASSPRPTRTGSLLPGGYTF

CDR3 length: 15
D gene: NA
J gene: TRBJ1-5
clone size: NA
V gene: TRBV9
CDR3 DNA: TGTGCCAGCAGCGTCACGGGGGTTGGCAATCAGCCCCAGCATTTT
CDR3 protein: CASSVTGVGNQPQHF

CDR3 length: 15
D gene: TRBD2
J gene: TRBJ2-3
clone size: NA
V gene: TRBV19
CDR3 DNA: TGTGCCAGTAGTTTAGCGGGGAAGCGGACAGATACGCAGTATTTT
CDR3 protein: CASSLAGKRTDTQYF

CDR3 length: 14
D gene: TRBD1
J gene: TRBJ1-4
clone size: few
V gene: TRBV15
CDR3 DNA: TGTGCCACCAGCAGAGGGACAGGGGACGAAAAACTGTTTTTT
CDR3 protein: CATSRGTGDEKLFF

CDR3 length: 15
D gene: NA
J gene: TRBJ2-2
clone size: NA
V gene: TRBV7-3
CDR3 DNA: TGTGCCAGCAGCTTAGTTCGGACGGGGGCCGGGGAGCTGTTTTTT
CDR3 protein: CASSLVRTGAGELFF

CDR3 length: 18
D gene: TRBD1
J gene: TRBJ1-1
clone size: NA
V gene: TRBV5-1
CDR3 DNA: TGCGCCAGCAGCCCTCGAGGACAGGGAGTTAAGAAGGACACTGAAGCTTTCTTT
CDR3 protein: CASSPRGQGVKKDTEAFF

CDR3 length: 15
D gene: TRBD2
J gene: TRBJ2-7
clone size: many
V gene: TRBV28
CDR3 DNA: TGTGCCAGCAGTCCCCGGGGGGTGATCACCTACGAGCAGTACTTC
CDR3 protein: CASSPRGVITYEQYF

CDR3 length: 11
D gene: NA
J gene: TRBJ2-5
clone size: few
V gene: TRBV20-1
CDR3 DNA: TGCAGTGCTAGAGCGTTCGAGACCCAGTACTTC
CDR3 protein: CSARAFETQYF

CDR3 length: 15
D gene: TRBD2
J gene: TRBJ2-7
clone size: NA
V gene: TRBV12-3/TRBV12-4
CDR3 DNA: TGTGCCAGCAGTTCCTCCGGGACTAGTTTCAACGAGCAGTACTTC
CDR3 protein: CASSSSGTSFNEQYF